Sequencing of this T cell receptor (beta chain) was carried out in a study of blood T cell repertoires in COVID-19. Study details: COVID-19 samples from acute and convalescent phases originated in the United States, Italy and Spain.

Germline V CDR1 and CDR2: GTSNPN, SVGIG (reference sequence). The CDR3 runs to 14 residues. V was cut by 1 base and J by 10 bases, with 14 bases left in between. Participant ages covered about 18 to 95 years across 20 to 25 US areas. In the authors' methods: By means of reference gene primer amplification, nucleated cell counts were estimated. Clones were read by immunoSEQ multiplex PCR, and TCRdb kept only the in-frame ones, dropping some. Clonal size and the V and J genes are those of that table, whereas D and trimming came from the DNA. The repertoire includes almost 400,000 clones, around nine tenths of them detected once, and 0.95% to 1% sits in the top ten.

The genes are TRBV30 and TRBJ1-6; possible D gene TRBD1, 5 bases. The origin of this receptor is a woman aged 25-40 years with acute COVID-19. The source material was PBMCs or T cells enriched from blood (not recorded which). The DNA for the CDR3 is TGTGCCTGGAGTGGGGGGAGGGGAAGATCACCCCTCCACTTT. Protein: CAWSGGRGRSPLHF.